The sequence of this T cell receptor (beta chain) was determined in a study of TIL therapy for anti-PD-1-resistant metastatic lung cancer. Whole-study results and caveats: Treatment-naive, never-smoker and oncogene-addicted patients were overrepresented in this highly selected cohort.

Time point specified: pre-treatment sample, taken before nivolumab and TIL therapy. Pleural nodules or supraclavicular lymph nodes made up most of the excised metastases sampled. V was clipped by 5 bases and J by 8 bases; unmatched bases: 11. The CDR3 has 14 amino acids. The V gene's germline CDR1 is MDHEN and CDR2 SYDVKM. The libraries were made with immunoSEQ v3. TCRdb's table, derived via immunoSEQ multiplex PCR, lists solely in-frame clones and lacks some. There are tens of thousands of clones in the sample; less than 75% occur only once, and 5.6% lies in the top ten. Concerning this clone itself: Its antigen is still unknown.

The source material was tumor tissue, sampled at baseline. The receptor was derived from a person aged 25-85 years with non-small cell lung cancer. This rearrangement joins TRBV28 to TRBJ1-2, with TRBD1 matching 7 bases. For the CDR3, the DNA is TGTGCCAGCAGTGTCATGGACAGGCCTTCCGGCTACACCTTC. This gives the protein CASSVMDRPSGYTF.